One and the same sample provided the 30 T cell receptor beta chains below, sequenced in a study of blood T cell repertoires in COVID-19. Repertoires were generated with immunoSEQ multiplex PCR, while TCRdb's copy carries only in-frame clones and drops some. The table has roughly 290,000 clones, approximately 83% seen once. The sample consisted of peripheral blood. Receptor source: a person aged 65-85 years with COVID-19, enrolled during active disease.

This clone was seen a single time. The rearrangement joins TRBV30 to TRBJ2-7, with 13 bases identical to TRBD2. This CDR3 is built from 16 residues. The V and J ends lost 2 bases and 6 bases, in that order; junction bases with no gene match: 10. Germline V lookup: CDR1 GTSNPN, CDR2 SVGIG (reference sequence). This chain's CDR3 is CAWSSTSGRSEGEQYF. The CDR3 nucleotides are TGTGCCTGGAGTTCGACTAGCGGGAGGTCTGAGGGCGAGCAGTACTTC.

The gene calls are TRBV7-2 and TRBJ2-7; D is ambiguous. The ends were cut back, 3 bases at V and 5 bases at J, with 11 bases in the middle. The CDR3 covers 13 residues. The germline V gene encodes CDR1 SGHTA and CDR2 FQGNSA. This chain's CDR3 is CASSFPSTDEQYF. DNA for the CDR3: TGTGCCAGCAGCTTCCCCTCCACGGACGAGCAGTACTTC. The whole variable domain, filled in from reference TRBV7-2 and TRBJ2-7, reads GAGVSQSPSNKVTEKGKDVELRCDPISGHTALYWYRQSLGQGLEFLIYFQGNSAPDKSGLPSDRFSAERTGGSVSTLTIQRTQQEDSAVYLCASSFPSTDEQYFGPGTRLTVT.

This clone showed up just a few times. The CDR3 loop is CASRTSQDLEYGYTF. In nucleotides, the CDR3 is TGTGCCAGCAGAACTTCACAGGACCTCGAATATGGCTACACCTTC. This sequence joins TRBV5-5 and TRBJ1-2; a possible D gene is TRBD1 (5 bases). The germline V gene has CDR1 SGHKS and CDR2 YYEKEE (reference sequence). This CDR3 region has 15 residues. Trimming cost V 5 bases and J 5 bases, with 19 bases left between them.

This chain joins TRBV5-4 and TRBJ1-3, with D tentatively TRBD1 (6 bases). The germline V gene has CDR1 SGHNT and CDR2 YYREEE (reference sequence). This CDR3 comprises 14 residues. Trimming shortened V by 4 bases and J by 4 bases, and 12 bases separated the two germline ends. Here the CDR3 reads CASSKTGPGNTIYF. For the CDR3, the DNA is TGTGCCAGCAGCAAAACAGGGCCCGGAAACACCATATATTTT.

The gene calls are TRBV19 and TRBJ2-5; 11 bases line up with TRBD1. V lost 3 bases to trimming and J lost 1 base; unmatched junction nucleotides: 19. Germline loops: CDR1 LNHDA, CDR2 SQIVND (reference sequence). This CDR3 is built from 21 residues. CDR3 DNA: TGTGCCAGTAGTATTGTCCGCGGGGGGACAGGGGGTACGGGCACCCAAGAGACCCAGTACTTC. Translated: CASSIVRGGTGGTGTQETQYF.

The chain carries TRBV24-1 and TRBJ2-7; 7 nucleotides align to TRBD2. Per the germline V gene, CDR1 is KGHDR and CDR2 is SFDVKD. This CDR3 has 14 residues. This CDR3 is CAYPGGFGGYEQYF. In DNA, the CDR3 is TGTGCTTACCCGGGGGGATTCGGGGGGTACGAGCAGTACTTC.

The chain recombines TRBV4-3 with TRBJ2-7; 7 positions match TRBD2. The V gene's germline CDR1 is LGHNA and CDR2 YSLEER. The CDR3 length is 15 residues. J was trimmed by 0 bases and V by 4 bases; bases with no gene match: 6. CDR3 in DNA: TGCGCCAGCAGCCTCGCGAGGACTAGCTCCTACGAGCAGTACTTC. Translating gives CASSLARTSSYEQYF.

This clone was counted only a few times. CDR3 in amino acids: CASSFNDRATYNEQFF. In DNA, the CDR3 is TGTGCCAGCAGCTTTAACGACAGGGCAACTTACAATGAGCAGTTCTTC. The chain is built from TRBV11-1 and TRBJ2-1; TRBD1 aligns across 7 bases. This CDR3 has 16 residues. The germline CDR1 and CDR2 sequences are SGHAT and FQDESV (reference sequence). Unmatched junction bases numbered 9, after V lost 3 bases and J lost 4 bases.

This chain joins TRBV6-5 and TRBJ2-1; 12 nucleotides agree with TRBD2. The V gene's germline CDR1 is MNHEY and CDR2 SVGAGI. CDR3 length: 13 residues. Germline trimming cut 4 bases from V and 10 bases from J; bases unmatched to any gene: 2. The CDR3 is CASSLLAGGEQFF. The CDR3 DNA sequence: TGTGCCAGCAGTTTGCTAGCGGGGGGGGAGCAGTTCTTC.

The genes are TRBV7-8 and TRBJ2-5; the match to TRBD2 covers 12 bases. V gave up 1 base and J gave up 5 bases; unmatched junction bases: 5. From germline, CDR1 is SGHVS and CDR2 FQNEAQ. This CDR3 has 16 residues. CDR3 protein: CASSLVPSGGAETQYF. Written as DNA, the CDR3 is TGTGCCAGCAGCTTAGTACCTAGCGGGGGGGCCGAGACCCAGTACTTC.

The genes are TRBV5-6 and TRBJ2-7; the D gene is possibly TRBD1 (5 bases). The CDR3 contains 15 residues. From germline, CDR1 is SGHDT and CDR2 YYEEEE. Trimming removed 8 bases at V and 9 bases at J, with 27 bases between. The CDR3 DNA follows: TGTGCCAGTGGACCCTTTAAGGGGCCAACAATACGGCAGTACTTC. It codes for CASGPFKGPTIRQYF.

This rearrangement joins TRBV6-5 to TRBJ1-1; D gene unclear. The length of the CDR3 is 13 residues. V was clipped by 7 bases and J by 5 bases, with 14 bases between them. Germline V lookup: CDR1 MNHEY, CDR2 SVGAGI. CDR3 loop: CASKNQARTEAFF. The CDR3 nucleotides are TGTGCCAGCAAGAATCAGGCGAGAACTGAAGCTTTCTTT.

The genes are TRBV6-2 or TRBV6-3 and TRBJ2-7, with D maybe TRBD1 (5 bases). CDR1 is MNHEY and CDR2 is SVGEGT in the germline V gene. The CDR3 is 15 amino acids. V lost 4 bases, J lost 1 base, and 14 bases lay in between. The CDR3 bases are TGTGCCAGCAGTTCCAGGGTTGGTCTTTCCTACGAGCAGTACTTC. Amino acid sequence: CASSSRVGLSYEQYF.

The V call is TRBV7-9, the J call TRBJ1-1, with TRBD1 as a possible D gene (5 bases). Germline V lookup: CDR1 SEHNR, CDR2 FQNEAQ (reference sequence). V was trimmed by 3 bases and J by 2 bases, leaving 13 bases between them. This CDR3 spans 15 amino acids. CDR3 sequence reads: CASSLDDSLNTEAFF. CDR3 sequence (DNA): TGTGCCAGCAGCTTGGATGACAGCCTAAACACTGAAGCTTTCTTT. Full variable domain (outside the CDR3, taken from reference TRBV7-9 and TRBJ1-1): DTGVSQNPRHKITKRGQNVTFRCDPISEHNRLYWYRQTLGQGPEFLTYFQNEAQLEKSRLLSDRFSAERPKGSFSTLEIQRTEQGDSAMYLCASSLDDSLNTEAFFGQGTRLTVV.

The J gene is TRBJ2-4, the V gene TRBV7-6; perhaps TRBD2 as D (6 bases). Germline CDR1 and CDR2: SGHVS and FNYEAQ. V shed 3 bases and J shed 0 bases, with 18 bases lying between them. The CDR3 runs to 18 residues. The CDR3 here is CASSLGSARGLAKNIQYF. CDR3 sequence (DNA): TGTGCCAGCAGCTTGGGATCGGCGCGGGGTTTAGCCAAAAACATTCAGTACTTC.

The chain recombines TRBV24-1 with TRBJ2-5, with 15 bases lining up with TRBD2. With 3 bases clipped from V and 5 bases from J, the junction kept 6 bases outside the gene matches. Looked up from germline, CDR1 is KGHDR and CDR2 is SFDVKD. The CDR3 totals 17 residues. The CDR3 DNA reads TGTGCCACCAGTGATATCGGGACTAGCGGGAGGATGGAGACCCAGTACTTC. It translates to CATSDIGTSGRMETQYF.

The V call is TRBV30, the J call TRBJ1-5; the D gene is possibly TRBD1 (6 bases). V shed 2 bases and J shed 10 bases, with 18 bases lying between them. This CDR3 is built from 14 residues. Germline V CDR1 and CDR2: GTSNPN, SVGIG (reference sequence). CDR3 nucleotides: TGTGCCTGGAGTCGGGTACAGGGCGAATCCCCCCAGCATTTT. Translated, it gives CAWSRVQGESPQHF.

V is TRBV18 and J is TRBJ1-1, with 11 bases fitting TRBD1. This CDR3 contains 17 residues. Germline values: CDR1 KGHSH, CDR2 LQKENI. The trim removed 1 base at V and 5 bases at J, leaving 9 bases unmatched. CDR3 in amino acids: CASSPLGTGGRKTEAFF. In nucleotides, the CDR3 is TGTGCCAGCTCACCACTAGGGACAGGGGGACGTAAGACTGAAGCTTTCTTT. The variable domain in full, completed from reference TRBV18 and TRBJ1-1, reads NAGVMQNPRHLVRRRGQEARLRCSPMKGHSHVYWYRQLPEEGLKFMVYLQKENIIDESGMPKERFSAEFPKEGPSILRIQQVVRGDSAAYFCASSPLGTGGRKTEAFFGQGTRLTVV.

The chain links TRBV6-2 or TRBV6-3 to TRBJ2-7; 14 bases map to TRBD2. J lost 3 bases, V lost 4 bases, and 11 bases had no gene match. CDR1 is MNHEY and CDR2 is SVGEGT in the germline V gene. The CDR3 runs to 18 residues. CDR3 nucleotide sequence: TGTGCCAGCAGTTCACCTACCGGGACTAGCGGGGGTGTCTACGAGCAGTACTTC. Protein: CASSSPTGTSGGVYEQYF.

V and J are TRBV7-9 and TRBJ1-1, with 8 bases matching TRBD1. J lost 3 bases, V lost 0 bases, and 6 bases had no gene match. The CDR3 extends over 16 amino acids. Germline assignment: CDR1 SEHNR and CDR2 FQNEAQ (reference sequence). The CDR3 DNA follows: TGTGCCAGCAGCTTAGCAGGGACAGGCGCCTACACTGAAGCTTTCTTT. Its translation is CASSLAGTGAYTEAFF. The full variable domain, with the rest looked up from reference TRBV7-9 and TRBJ1-1, is DTGVSQNPRHKITKRGQNVTFRCDPISEHNRLYWYRQTLGQGPEFLTYFQNEAQLEKSRLLSDRFSAERPKGSFSTLEIQRTEQGDSAMYLCASSLAGTGAYTEAFFGQGTRLTVV.

V usage is TRBV7-2 and J usage is TRBJ1-1; 7 nucleotides align to TRBD1. The CDR3 has 16 amino acids. The germline CDR1 and CDR2 sequences are SGHTA and FQGNSA. Trimming at V came to 7 bases and at J to 1 base, leaving 12 bases not matched to a gene. DNA for the CDR3: TGTGCCAGCACAACGGTAGGGGCAGGGGGGAACACTGAAGCTTTCTTT. Its protein product is CASTTVGAGGNTEAFF.

The J gene is TRBJ2-7, the V gene TRBV28; 11 nucleotides line up with TRBD1. CDR3 length: 19 residues. The V gene end was trimmed by 6 bases and the J gene end by 0 bases; junction bases not matched to a gene: 16. In germline, CDR1 is MDHEN, CDR2 SYDVKM. This CDR3 is CASRGQGATSRSHSYEQYF. Written as DNA, the CDR3 is TGTGCCAGCAGAGGACAGGGGGCAACATCTCGATCCCACTCCTACGAGCAGTACTTC.

J is TRBJ2-1 and V is TRBV11-3; 11 nucleotides line up with TRBD2. The CDR3 is 16 residues long. The germline CDR1 and CDR2 sequences are SGHNT and YENEEA. Trimming removed 5 bases from V and 4 bases from J; junction bases left unmatched: 7. The CDR3, as DNA: TGTGCCAGCAGCCGCACTAGCGGGAGTTCATACAATGAGCAGTTCTTC. Its translation is CASSRTSGSSYNEQFF.

Written as DNA, the CDR3 is TGCGCCAGCAGCCCTGCTGGGACTACAAAAGAGACCCAGTACTTC. It codes for CASSPAGTTKETQYF. The chain is built from TRBV5-1 and TRBJ2-5, with 7 bases matching TRBD2. Unmatched junction bases numbered 9, after V lost 4 bases and J lost 3 bases. Per the germline V gene, CDR1 is SGHRS and CDR2 is YFSETQ. The CDR3 extends over 15 amino acids.

This clone has a handful of counts. The rearrangement joins TRBV6-6 to TRBJ1-5; 7 bases map to TRBD1. The CDR3 loop spans 15 amino acids. CDR1 is MNHNY, CDR2 SVGAGI, per germline (reference sequence). Unmatched junction bases numbered 4, after V lost 5 bases and J lost 0 bases. CDR3 residues: CASSPGQYSNQPQHF. CDR3 in DNA: TGTGCCAGCAGTCCGGGACAGTATAGCAATCAGCCCCAGCATTTT.

A few counts support this clone. This chain links TRBV28 with TRBJ1-2; D call uncertain. Deletions cut 7 bases from V and 2 bases from J, with 14 bases between. Germline values: CDR1 MDHEN, CDR2 SYDVKM. The CDR3 is 14 residues long. The CDR3 DNA reads TGTGCCAGCAAACGGTCAATTTTGAACTATGGCTACACCTTC. Its protein is CASKRSILNYGYTF.

The chain joins TRBV19 to TRBJ1-5; 10 positions agree with TRBD1. Trimming removed 6 bases from V and 5 bases from J; junction bases left unmatched: 7. The CDR3 loop spans 15 amino acids. Germline V lookup: CDR1 LNHDA, CDR2 SQIVND (reference sequence). The chain's CDR3 is CASSPGTGEHQPQHF. CDR3 nucleotides: TGTGCCAGTAGCCCCGGGACAGGGGAACATCAGCCCCAGCATTTT. Looking up the rest from reference TRBV19 and TRBJ1-5 gives the full variable domain: DGGITQSPKYLFRKEGQNVTLSCEQNLNHDAMYWYRQDPGQGLRLIYYSQIVNDFQKGDIAEGYSVSREKKESFPLTVTSAQKNPTAFYLCASSPGTGEHQPQHFGDGTRLSIL.

The chain links TRBV27 to TRBJ1-1; TRBD1 is a possible D gene (6 bases). The germline V gene has CDR1 MNHEY and CDR2 SMNVEV (reference sequence). The CDR3 is 14 amino acids. Trimming pared 4 bases from V and 5 bases from J, leaving 14 bases between. Here the CDR3 reads CASSSATGRTEAFF. The DNA of the CDR3 is TGTGCCAGCAGTTCCGCAACAGGGAGAACTGAAGCTTTCTTT.

This chain joins TRBV3-1 (or the pseudogene TRBV3-2) and TRBJ2-3, with D possibly being TRBD2 (5 bases). Looked up from germline, CDR1 is LGHDT and CDR2 is YNNKEL (reference sequence). This CDR3 spans 18 amino acids. V lost 0 bases to trimming and J lost 0 bases, with 16 bases between them. The CDR3 nucleotides read TGTGCCAGCAGCCAAGATTGGGCCGCGCGGACTAGCACAGATACGCAGTATTTT. It codes for CASSQDWAARTSTDTQYF.

The V gene is TRBV28, the J gene TRBJ1-2; a weak D match, TRBD1 (6 bases). V lost 10 bases and J 6 bases, leaving 15 bases between the germline ends. CDR1 MDHEN and CDR2 SYDVKM come from the germline V gene. The CDR3 is 12 amino acids. This chain's CDR3 is CATGGGPNGYTF. The CDR3 DNA is TGTGCCACCGGGGGGGGCCCGAATGGCTACACCTTC.